This T cell receptor beta chain is drawn from a study of Tregs in tolerant kidney transplant recipients. Germline loops: CDR1 SSHAT, CDR2 FNYEAQ (reference sequence). Trimming left V 5 bases short and J 6 bases short, with 22 bases between. The CDR3 has 16 residues. TCRdb's table, derived via immunoSEQ multiplex PCR, lists solely in-frame clones and lacks some. The sample lists about 68,000 clones, roughly 84% occurring once. The chain is built from TRBV7-7 and TRBJ1-1; D unclear. The clonotype originates from a human donor in good health. The specimen was CD4+ T cells from blood. As DNA, the CDR3 is TGTGCCAGCAGCCGACCTGAGTGTGAGGGTAGCGCTGAAGCTTTCTTT. Translating it yields CASSRPECEGSAEAFF.